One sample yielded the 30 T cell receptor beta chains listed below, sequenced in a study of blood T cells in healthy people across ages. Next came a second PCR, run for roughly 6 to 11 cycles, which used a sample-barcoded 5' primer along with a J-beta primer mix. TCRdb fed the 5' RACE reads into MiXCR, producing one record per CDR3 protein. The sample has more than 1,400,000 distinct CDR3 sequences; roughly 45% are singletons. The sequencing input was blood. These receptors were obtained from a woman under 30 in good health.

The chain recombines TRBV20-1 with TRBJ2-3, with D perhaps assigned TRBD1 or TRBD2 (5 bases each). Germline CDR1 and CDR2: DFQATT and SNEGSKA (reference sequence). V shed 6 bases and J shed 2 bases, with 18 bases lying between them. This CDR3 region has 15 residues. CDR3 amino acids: CSANRGRRDTDTQYF. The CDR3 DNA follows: TGCAGTGCCAACCGGGGTCGCAGGGACACAGATACGCAGTATTTT.

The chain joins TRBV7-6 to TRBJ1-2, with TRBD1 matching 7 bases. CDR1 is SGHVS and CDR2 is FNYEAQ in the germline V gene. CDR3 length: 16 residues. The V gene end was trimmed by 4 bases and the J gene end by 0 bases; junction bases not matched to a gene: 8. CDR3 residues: CASSSSPRGANYGYTF. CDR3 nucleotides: TGTGCCAGCAGCTCCTCCCCCAGGGGGGCTAACTATGGCTACACCTTC. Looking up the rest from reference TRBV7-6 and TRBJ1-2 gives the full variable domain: GAGVSQSPRYKVTKRGQDVALRCDPISGHVSLYWYRQALGQGPEFLTYFNYEAQQDKSGLPNDRFSAERPEGSISTLTIQRTEQRDSAMYRCASSSSPRGANYGYTFGSGTRLTVV.

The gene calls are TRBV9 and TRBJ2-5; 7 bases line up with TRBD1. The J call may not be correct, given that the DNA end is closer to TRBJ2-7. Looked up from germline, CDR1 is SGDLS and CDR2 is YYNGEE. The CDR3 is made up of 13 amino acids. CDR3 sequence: CASSVVGGGEQYF. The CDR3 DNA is TGTGCCAGCAGCGTAGTAGGGGGCGGCGAGCAGTACTTC.

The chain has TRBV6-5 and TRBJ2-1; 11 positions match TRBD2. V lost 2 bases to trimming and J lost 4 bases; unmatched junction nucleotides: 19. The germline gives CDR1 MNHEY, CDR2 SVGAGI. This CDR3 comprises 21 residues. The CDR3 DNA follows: TGTGCCAGCAGTTACCCGGATCCGGGACTAGCGGTAAGCTCAGCGTACAATGAGCAGTTCTTC. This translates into CASSYPDPGLAVSSAYNEQFF.

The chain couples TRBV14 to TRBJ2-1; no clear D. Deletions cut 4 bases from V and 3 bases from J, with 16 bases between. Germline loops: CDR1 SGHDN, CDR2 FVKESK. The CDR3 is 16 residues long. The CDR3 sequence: CASSLSIVKGYNEQFF. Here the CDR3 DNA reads TGTGCCAGCAGCCTATCAATAGTGAAGGGCTACAATGAGCAGTTCTTC.

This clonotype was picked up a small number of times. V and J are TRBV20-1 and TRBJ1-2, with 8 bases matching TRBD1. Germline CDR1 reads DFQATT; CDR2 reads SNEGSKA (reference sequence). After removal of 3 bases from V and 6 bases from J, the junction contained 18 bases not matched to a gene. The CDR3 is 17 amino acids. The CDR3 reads CSARGSPGTGAEDGYTF. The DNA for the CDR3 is TGCAGTGCTAGGGGCTCACCCGGGACAGGAGCGGAGGATGGCTACACCTTC.

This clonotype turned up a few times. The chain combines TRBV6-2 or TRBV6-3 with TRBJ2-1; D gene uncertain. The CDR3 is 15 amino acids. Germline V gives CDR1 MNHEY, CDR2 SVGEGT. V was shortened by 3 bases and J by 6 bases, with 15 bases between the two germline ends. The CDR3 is CASSYFGGTSNEQFF. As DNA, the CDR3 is TGTGCCAGCAGTTATTTCGGCGGCACTTCCAATGAGCAGTTCTTC.

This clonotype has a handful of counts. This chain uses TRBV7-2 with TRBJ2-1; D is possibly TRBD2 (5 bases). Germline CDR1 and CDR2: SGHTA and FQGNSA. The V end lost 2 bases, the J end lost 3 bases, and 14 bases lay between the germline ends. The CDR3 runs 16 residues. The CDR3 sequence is CASSLLVGVSYNEQFF. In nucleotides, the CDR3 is TGTGCCAGCAGCTTATTGGTGGGAGTAAGCTACAATGAGCAGTTCTTC.

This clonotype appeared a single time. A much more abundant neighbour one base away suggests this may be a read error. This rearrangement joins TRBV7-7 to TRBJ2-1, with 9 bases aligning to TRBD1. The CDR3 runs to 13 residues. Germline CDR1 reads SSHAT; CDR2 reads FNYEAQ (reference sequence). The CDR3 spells CASSQDRGDEPFF. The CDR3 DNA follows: TGTGCCAGCAGCCAAGACAGGGGGGATGAGCCGTTCTTC.

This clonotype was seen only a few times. The CDR3 coding sequence is TGCGCCAGCAGCGCGACAGGCCCCGGGGAGCTGTTTTTT. Translating it yields CASSATGPGELFF. The V and J genes are TRBV4-1 and TRBJ2-2; tentatively, D is TRBD1 (6 bases). The V end lost 5 bases, the J end lost 6 bases, and 10 bases lay between the germline ends. Germline lookup yields CDR1 MGHRA and CDR2 YSYEKL. This CDR3 region has 13 residues.

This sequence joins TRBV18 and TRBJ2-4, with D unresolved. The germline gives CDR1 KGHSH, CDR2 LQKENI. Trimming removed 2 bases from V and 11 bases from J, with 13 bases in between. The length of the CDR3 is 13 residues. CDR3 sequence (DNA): TGTGCCAGCTCACCAGAGAAGTTCACTGTTCAGTACTTC. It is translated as CASSPEKFTVQYF.

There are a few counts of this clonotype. CDR3 protein: CASSEQRLAADTQYF. CDR3 nucleotide sequence: TGTGCCAGCAGTGAACAGCGACTAGCGGCAGATACGCAGTATTTT. The chain joins TRBV6-1 to TRBJ2-3, with TRBD2 matching over 9 bases. This CDR3 has 15 residues. Germline trimming cut 2 bases from V and 4 bases from J; bases unmatched to any gene: 4. The germline V gene encodes CDR1 MNHNS and CDR2 SASEGT.

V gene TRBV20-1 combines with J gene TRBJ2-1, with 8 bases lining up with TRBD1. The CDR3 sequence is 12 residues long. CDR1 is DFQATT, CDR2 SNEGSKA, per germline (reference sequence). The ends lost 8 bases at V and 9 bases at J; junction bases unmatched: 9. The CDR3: CSTRGRWGEQFF. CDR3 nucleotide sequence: TGCAGTACCAGGGGGCGGTGGGGTGAGCAGTTCTTC.

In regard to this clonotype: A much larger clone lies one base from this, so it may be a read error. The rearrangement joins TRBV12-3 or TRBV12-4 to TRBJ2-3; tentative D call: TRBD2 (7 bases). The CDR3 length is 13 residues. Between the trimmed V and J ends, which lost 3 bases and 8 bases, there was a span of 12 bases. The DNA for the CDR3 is TGTGCCAGCAGTTTTGAGGGGGGGGGTACGCAGTATTTT. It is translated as CASSFEGGGTQYF.

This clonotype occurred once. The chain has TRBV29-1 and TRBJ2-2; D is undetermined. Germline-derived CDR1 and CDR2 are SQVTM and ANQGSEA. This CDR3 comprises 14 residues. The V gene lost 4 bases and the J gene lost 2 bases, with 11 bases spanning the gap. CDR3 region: CSVVSSRNTGELFF. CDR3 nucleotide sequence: TGCAGCGTTGTCTCGTCTAGAAACACCGGGGAGCTGTTTTTT.

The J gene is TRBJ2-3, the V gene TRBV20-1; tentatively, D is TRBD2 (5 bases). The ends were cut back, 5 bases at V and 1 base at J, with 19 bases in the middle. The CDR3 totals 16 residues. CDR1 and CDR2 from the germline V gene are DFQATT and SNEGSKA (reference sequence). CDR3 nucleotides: TGCAGTGCTCACCTTACCCGGACTTCCCGCACAGATACGCAGTATTTT. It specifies CSAHLTRTSRTDTQYF.

This CDR3 reads CSARSAHVAGQETQYF. As DNA, the CDR3 is TGCAGTGCTAGATCCGCACACGTAGCGGGGCAAGAGACCCAGTACTTC. The V and J genes are TRBV20-1 and TRBJ2-5; 8 positions match TRBD2. CDR3 length equals 16 residues. J lost 2 bases, V lost 2 bases, and 10 bases had no gene match. Per the germline V gene, CDR1 is DFQATT and CDR2 is SNEGSKA (reference sequence).

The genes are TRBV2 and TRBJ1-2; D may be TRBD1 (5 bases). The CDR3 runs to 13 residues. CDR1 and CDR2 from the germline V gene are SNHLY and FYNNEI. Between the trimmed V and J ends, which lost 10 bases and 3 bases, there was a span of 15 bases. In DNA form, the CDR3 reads TGTGCCACCACTTACAGGAGTTACTATGGCTACACCTTC. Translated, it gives CATTYRSYYGYTF.

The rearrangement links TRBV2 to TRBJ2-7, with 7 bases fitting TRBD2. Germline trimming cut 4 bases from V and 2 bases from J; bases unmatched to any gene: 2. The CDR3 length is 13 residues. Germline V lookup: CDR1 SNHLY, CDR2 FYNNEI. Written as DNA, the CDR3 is TGTGCCAGCAGTGGGGACTATCCCTACGAGCAGTACTTC. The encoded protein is CASSGDYPYEQYF.

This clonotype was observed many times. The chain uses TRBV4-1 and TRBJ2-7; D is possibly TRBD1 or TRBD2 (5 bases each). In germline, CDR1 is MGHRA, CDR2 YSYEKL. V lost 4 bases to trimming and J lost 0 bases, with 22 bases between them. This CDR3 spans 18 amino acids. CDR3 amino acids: CASSPRLAGTARSYEQYF. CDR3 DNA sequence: TGCGCCAGCAGCCCTAGGTTAGCCGGGACGGCTCGCTCCTACGAGCAGTACTTC.

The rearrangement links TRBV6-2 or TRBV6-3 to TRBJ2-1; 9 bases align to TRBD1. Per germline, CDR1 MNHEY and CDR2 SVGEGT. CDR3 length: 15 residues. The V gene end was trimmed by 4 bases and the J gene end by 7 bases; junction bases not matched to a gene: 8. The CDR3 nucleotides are TGTGCCAGCAGTTTCACAGGGGGCGCGAGGAATGAGCAGTTCTTC. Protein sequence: CASSFTGGARNEQFF.

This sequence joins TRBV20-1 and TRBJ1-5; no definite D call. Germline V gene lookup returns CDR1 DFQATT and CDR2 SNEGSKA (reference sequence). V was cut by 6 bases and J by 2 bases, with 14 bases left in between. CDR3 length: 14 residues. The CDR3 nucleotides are TGCAGTGCCTGGGAGGCCGGAGGCAATCAGCCCCAGCATTTT. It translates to CSAWEAGGNQPQHF.

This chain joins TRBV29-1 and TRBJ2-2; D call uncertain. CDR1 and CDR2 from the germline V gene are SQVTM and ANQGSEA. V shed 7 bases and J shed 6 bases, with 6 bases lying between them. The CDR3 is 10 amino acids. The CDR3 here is CSAGAGELFF. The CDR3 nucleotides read TGCAGCGCTGGTGCCGGGGAGCTGTTTTTT.

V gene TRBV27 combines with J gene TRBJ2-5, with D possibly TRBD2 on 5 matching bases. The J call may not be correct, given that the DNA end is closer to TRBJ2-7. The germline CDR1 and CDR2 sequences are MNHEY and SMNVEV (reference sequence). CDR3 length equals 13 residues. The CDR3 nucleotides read TGTGCCAGCGGAGGTTATACGGGATCCGAGCAGTACTTC. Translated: CASGGYTGSEQYF.

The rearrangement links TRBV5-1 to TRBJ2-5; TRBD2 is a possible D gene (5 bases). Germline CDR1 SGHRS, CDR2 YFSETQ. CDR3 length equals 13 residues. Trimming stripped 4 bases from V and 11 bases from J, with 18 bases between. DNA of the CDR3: TGCGCCAGCAGCGAGAGACTACCGGATGAGCAGTACTTC. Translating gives CASSERLPDEQYF.

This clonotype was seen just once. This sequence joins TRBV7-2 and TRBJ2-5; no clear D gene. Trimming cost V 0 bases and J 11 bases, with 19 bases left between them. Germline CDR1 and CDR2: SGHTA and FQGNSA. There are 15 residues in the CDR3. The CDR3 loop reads CASSLALTVNNEQYF. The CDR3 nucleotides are TGTGCCAGCAGCTTAGCGTTGACCGTGAACAATGAGCAGTACTTC.

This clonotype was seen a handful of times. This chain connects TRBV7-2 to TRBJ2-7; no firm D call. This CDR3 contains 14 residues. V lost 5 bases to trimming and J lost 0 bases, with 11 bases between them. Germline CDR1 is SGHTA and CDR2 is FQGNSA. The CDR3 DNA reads TGTGCCAGCAGCCCTTGGGTTACCTCCTACGAGCAGTACTTC. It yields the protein CASSPWVTSYEQYF.

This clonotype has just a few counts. The CDR3: CSARDRGIEQYF. As DNA, the CDR3 is TGCAGTGCTAGAGATAGGGGCATCGAGCAGTACTTC. The V call is TRBV20-1, the J call TRBJ2-7, with D perhaps TRBD1 (5 bases). V lost 0 bases, J lost 6 bases, and 9 bases lay in between. The CDR3 runs to 12 residues. The germline CDR1 and CDR2 sequences are DFQATT and SNEGSKA (reference sequence).

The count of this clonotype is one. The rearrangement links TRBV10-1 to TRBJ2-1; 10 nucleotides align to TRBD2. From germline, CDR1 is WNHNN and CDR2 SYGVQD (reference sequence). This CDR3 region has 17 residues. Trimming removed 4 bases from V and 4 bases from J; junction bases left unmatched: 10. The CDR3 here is CASSGWSSGGRYNEQFF. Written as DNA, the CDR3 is TGCGCCAGCAGTGGATGGTCTAGCGGGGGCCGATACAATGAGCAGTTCTTC.

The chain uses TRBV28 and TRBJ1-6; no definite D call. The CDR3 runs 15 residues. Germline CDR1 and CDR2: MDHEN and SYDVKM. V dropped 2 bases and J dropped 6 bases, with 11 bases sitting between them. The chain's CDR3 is CASSLKRPFNSPLHF. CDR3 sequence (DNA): TGTGCCAGCAGTTTAAAGCGGCCATTTAATTCACCCCTCCACTTT.